This record looks at one T cell receptor (beta chain) sequence and its context. Its matching antigen is unknown. CDR1 LGHNA and CDR2 YSLEER come from the germline V gene. Trimming removed 5 bases at V and 0 bases at J, with 6 bases between. This CDR3 is 13 amino acids long. The data stem from a study of identical twins. Carrying unique molecular identifiers, the cDNA also gained a universal primer site through template switching. TCRdb reanalysed the 5' RACE reads using MiXCR and keeps one entry per CDR3 protein. The table records some 500,000 distinct CDR3 sequences, approximately 15% of them present only once. Study observations and caveats: Without tracking the same donors, conclusions rested on cross-sectional statistical analysis.

The same data also contributed to another study, on yellow fever vaccine responses in identical twins.

The chain has TRBV4-3 and TRBJ2-3; D gene uncertain. The source is a woman younger than 30 in good health. The sample comprised CD4+ T cells sorted from blood. As DNA, the CDR3 is TGCGCCAGCAGCACGACTAGCACAGATACGCAGTATTTT. It codes for CASSTTSTDTQYF.